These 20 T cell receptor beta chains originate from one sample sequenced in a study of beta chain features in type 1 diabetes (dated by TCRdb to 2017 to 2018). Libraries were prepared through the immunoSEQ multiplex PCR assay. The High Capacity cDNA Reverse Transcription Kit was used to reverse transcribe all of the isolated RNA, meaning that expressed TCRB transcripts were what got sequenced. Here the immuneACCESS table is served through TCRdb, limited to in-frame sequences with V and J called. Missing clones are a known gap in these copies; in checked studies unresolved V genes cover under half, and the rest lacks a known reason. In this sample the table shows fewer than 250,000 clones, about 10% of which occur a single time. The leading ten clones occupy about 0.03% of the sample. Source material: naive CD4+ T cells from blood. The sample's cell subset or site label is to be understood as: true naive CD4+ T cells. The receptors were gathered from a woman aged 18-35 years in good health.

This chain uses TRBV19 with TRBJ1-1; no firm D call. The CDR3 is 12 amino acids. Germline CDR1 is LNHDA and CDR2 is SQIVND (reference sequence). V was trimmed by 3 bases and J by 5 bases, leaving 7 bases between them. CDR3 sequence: CASSMVRTEAFF. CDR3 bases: TGTGCCAGTAGTATGGTGAGGACTGAAGCTTTCTTT.

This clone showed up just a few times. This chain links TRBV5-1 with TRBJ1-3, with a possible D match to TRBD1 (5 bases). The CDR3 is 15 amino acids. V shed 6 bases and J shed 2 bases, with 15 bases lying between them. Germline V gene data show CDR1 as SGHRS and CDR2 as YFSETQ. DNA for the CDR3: TGCGCCAGCATGAAGGGGAACCCAGCTGGAAACACCATATATTTT. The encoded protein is CASMKGNPAGNTIYF.

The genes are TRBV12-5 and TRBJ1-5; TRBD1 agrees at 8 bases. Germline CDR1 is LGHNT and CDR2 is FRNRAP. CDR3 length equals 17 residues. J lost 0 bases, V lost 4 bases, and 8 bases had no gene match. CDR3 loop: CASGSGRQGPSNQPQHF. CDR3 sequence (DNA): TGTGCTAGTGGTTCTGGCCGACAGGGGCCTAGCAATCAGCCCCAGCATTTT.

The CDR3 DNA follows: TGTGCCAGTAGTTTGCTAGCGGGAGTACTTGAGCAGTTCTTC. It specifies CASSLLAGVLEQFF. The chain combines TRBV19 with TRBJ2-1; 10 nucleotides align to TRBD2. Germline loops: CDR1 LNHDA, CDR2 SQIVND (reference sequence). V lost 5 bases, J lost 9 bases, and 7 bases stayed unmatched. The CDR3 totals 14 residues. The entire variable domain, with the rest obtained from reference TRBV19 and TRBJ2-1, is as follows: DGGITQSPKYLFRKEGQNVTLSCEQNLNHDAMYWYRQDPGQGLRLIYYSQIVNDFQKGDIAEGYSVSREKKESFPLTVTSAQKNPTAFYLCASSLLAGVLEQFFGPGTRLTVL.

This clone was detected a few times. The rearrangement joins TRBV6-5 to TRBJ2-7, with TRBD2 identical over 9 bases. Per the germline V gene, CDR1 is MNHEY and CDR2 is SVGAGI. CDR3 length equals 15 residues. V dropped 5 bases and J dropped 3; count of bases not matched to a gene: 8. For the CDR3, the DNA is TGTGCCAGCAGTGGGGGCGGGAGGGCCGTCTACGAGCAGTACTTC. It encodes CASSGGGRAVYEQYF.

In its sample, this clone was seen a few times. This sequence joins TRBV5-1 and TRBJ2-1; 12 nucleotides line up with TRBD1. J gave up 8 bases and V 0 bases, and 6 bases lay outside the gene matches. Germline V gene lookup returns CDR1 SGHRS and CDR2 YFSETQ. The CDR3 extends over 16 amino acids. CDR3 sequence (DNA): TGCGCCAGCAGCTTGGCCTGGGACAGGGGGCGAGATGAGCAGTTCTTC. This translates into CASSLAWDRGRDEQFF.

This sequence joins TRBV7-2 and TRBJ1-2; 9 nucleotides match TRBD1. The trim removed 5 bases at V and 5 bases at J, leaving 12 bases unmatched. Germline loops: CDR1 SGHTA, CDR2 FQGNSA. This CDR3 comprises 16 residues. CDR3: CASSLGQGYYSYGYTF. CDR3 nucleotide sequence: TGTGCCAGCAGCCTGGGACAGGGATACTACTCTTATGGCTACACCTTC.

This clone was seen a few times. CDR3 in amino acids: CASSPLGSPENQPQHF. The CDR3 DNA is TGCGCCAGCAGCCCCCTCGGGTCGCCGGAGAATCAGCCCCAGCATTTT. This rearrangement joins TRBV4-1 to TRBJ1-5, with D unclear. V lost 4 bases and J lost 4, with 17 bases in between. The CDR3 length is 16 residues. Per germline, CDR1 MGHRA and CDR2 YSYEKL.

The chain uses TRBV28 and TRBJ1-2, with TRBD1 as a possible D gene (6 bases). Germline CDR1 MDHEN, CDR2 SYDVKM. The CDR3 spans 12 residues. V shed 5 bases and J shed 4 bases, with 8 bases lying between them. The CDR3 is CASSRTAYGYTF. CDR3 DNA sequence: TGTGCCAGCAGTAGGACAGCCTATGGCTACACCTTC.

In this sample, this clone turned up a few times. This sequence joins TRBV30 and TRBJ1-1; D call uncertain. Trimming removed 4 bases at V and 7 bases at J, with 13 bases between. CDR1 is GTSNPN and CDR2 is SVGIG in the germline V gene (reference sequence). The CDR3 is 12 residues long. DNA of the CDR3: TGTGCCTGGACCACGGGGTACTTTGAAGCTTTCTTT. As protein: CAWTTGYFEAFF.

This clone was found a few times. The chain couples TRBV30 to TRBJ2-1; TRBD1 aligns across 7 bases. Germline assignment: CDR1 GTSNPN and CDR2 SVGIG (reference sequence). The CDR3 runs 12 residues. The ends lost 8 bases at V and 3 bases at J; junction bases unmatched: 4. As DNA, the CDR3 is TGTGCCCACAGGGGAAACTACAATGAGCAGTTCTTC. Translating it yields CAHRGNYNEQFF.

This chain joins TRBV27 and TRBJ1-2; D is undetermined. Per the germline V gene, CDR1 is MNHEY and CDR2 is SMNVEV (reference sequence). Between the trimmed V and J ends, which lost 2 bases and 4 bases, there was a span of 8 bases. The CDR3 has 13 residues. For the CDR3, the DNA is TGTGCCAGCAGTTTAACGGGAGTCTATGGCTACACCTTC. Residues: CASSLTGVYGYTF.

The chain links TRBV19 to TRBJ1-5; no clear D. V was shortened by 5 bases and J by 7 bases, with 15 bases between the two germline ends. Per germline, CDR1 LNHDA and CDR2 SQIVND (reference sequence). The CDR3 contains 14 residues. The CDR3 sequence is CASSSPEGWQPQHF. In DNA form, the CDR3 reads TGTGCCAGTAGTTCCCCGGAGGGTTGGCAGCCCCAGCATTTT.

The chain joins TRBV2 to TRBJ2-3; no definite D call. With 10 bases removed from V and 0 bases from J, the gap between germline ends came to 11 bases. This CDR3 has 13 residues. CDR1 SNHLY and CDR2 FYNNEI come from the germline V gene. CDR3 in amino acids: CAMQTSSTDTQYF. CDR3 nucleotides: TGTGCCATGCAAACTTCTAGCACAGATACGCAGTATTTT. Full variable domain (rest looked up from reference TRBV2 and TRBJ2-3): EPEVTQTPSHQVTQMGQEVILRCVPISNHLYFYWYRQILGQKVEFLVSFYNNEISEKSEIFDDQFSVERPDGSNFTLKIRSTKLEDSAMYFCAMQTSSTDTQYFGPGTRLTVL.

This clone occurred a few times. CDR3 sequence: CASSDRGPYTEAFF. The DNA of the CDR3 is TGTGCCAGCAGCGACAGGGGTCCGTACACTGAAGCTTTCTTT. The chain recombines TRBV2 with TRBJ1-1, with 8 bases lining up with TRBD1. Germline loops: CDR1 SNHLY, CDR2 FYNNEI. The V gene end was trimmed by 6 bases and the J gene end by 3 bases; junction bases not matched to a gene: 6. The CDR3 extends over 14 amino acids. Looking up the rest from reference TRBV2 and TRBJ1-1 gives the full variable domain: EPEVTQTPSHQVTQMGQEVILRCVPISNHLYFYWYRQILGQKVEFLVSFYNNEISEKSEIFDDQFSVERPDGSNFTLKIRSTKLEDSAMYFCASSDRGPYTEAFFGQGTRLTVV.

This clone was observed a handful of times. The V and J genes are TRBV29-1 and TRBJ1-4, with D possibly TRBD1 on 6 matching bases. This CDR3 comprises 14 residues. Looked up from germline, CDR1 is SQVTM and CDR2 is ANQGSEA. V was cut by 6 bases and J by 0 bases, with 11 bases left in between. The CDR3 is CSVSPGATNEKLFF. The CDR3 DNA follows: TGCAGCGTGAGCCCAGGGGCAACTAATGAAAAACTGTTTTTT.

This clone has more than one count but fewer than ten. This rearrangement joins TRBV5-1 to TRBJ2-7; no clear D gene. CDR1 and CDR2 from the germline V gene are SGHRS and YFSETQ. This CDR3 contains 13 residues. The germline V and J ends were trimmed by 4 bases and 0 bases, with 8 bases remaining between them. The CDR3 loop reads CASSQTDSYEQYF. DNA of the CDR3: TGCGCCAGCAGCCAGACTGACTCCTACGAGCAGTACTTC. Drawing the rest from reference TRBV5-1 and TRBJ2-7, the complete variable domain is KAGVTQTPRYLIKTRGQQVTLSCSPISGHRSVSWYQQTPGQGLQFLFEYFSETQRNKGNFPGRFSGRQFSNSRSEMNVSTLELGDSALYLCASSQTDSYEQYFGPGTRLTVT.

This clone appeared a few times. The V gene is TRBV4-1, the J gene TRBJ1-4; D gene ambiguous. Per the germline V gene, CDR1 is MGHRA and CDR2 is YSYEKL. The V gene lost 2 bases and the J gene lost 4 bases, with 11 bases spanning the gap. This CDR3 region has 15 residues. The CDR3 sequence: CASSQTTESNEKLFF. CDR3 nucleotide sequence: TGCGCCAGCAGCCAAACGACGGAGAGTAATGAAAAACTGTTTTTT.

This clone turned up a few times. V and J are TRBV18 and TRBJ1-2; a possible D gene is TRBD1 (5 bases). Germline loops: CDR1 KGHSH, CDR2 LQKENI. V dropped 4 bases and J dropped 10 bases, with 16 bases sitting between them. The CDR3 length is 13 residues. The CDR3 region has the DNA TGTGCCAGCTCACTAGTACAGGACCCTATCTACACCTTC. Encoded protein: CASSLVQDPIYTF.

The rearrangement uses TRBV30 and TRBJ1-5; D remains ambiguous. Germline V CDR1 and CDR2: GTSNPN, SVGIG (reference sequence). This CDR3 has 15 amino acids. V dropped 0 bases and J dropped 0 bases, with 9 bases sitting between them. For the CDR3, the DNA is TGTGCCTGGAGTGTAAGCGGGTATAGCAATCAGCCCCAGCATTTT. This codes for CAWSVSGYSNQPQHF.